This TCR beta chain was obtained from a study of neurological immune-mediated disorders. CDR3 length: 17 amino acids. J was trimmed by 5 bases and V by 5 bases; bases with no gene match: 9. The germline V gene encodes CDR1 SGHVS and CDR2 FQNEAQ. A single run covered 15-18 subjects with over 170 million TCR-beta sequences. Via MiXCR, TCRdb re-called the 5' RACE reads, giving one row per CDR3 protein. Of some 18,000 distinct CDR3 sequences listed, 6% to 8.5% are singletons. This clonotype was seen at least ten times. The genes are TRBV7-8 and TRBJ2-2, with 12 bases lining up with TRBD2. What was sequenced was CD8+ T cells from blood. This clonotype was obtained from a woman in her twenties or thirties with HTLV-1-associated myelopathy (HAM/TSP). CDR3 nucleotides: TGTGCCAGCAGCCCCCGCCCAGGACTAGCGGGGACCGGGGAGCTGTTTTTT. It encodes CASSPRPGLAGTGELFF.